This TCR beta chain derives from a study of control samples from healthy donors and cancer patients. Some clones are missing from TCRdb's copy, which holds only in-frame ones; the method was immunoSEQ multiplex PCR. Among about 100,000 clones listed, 92% were seen once. The CDR3 runs to 13 residues. V was trimmed by 3 bases and J by 7 bases, leaving 13 bases between them. Sequencing input: blood. This clonotype was obtained from a woman aged 18-29 years in good health. The gene calls are TRBV12-3 or TRBV12-4 and TRBJ2-7; D possibly corresponds to TRBD2 (5 bases). The CDR3: CASSFRGVEEQYF. The CDR3 DNA reads TGTGCCAGCAGTTTTCGGGGTGTAGAGGAGCAGTACTTC.